Shown below are 13 T cell receptor beta chains from a single sample sequenced in a study of cytomegalovirus exposure and HLA in healthy donors. The study ran its PCR with 60 Vbeta and 13 Jbeta primers. The protocol was immunoSEQ multiplex PCR, while the TCRdb copy is restricted to in-frame clones and leaves out a portion. Counted here are some 120,000 clones, 80% occurring once; the ten biggest clones make up just over 2.5%. Sequenced: PBMCs. The receptors come from a man in his thirties or forties in good health and CMV-seronegative.

The rearrangement joins TRBV19 to TRBJ1-5; maybe TRBD1 (5 bases). The germline V gene has CDR1 LNHDA and CDR2 SQIVND (reference sequence). With 3 bases removed from V and 1 base from J, the gap between germline ends came to 10 bases. The CDR3 is made up of 15 amino acids. The CDR3 nucleotides are TGTGCCAGTAGTATTTGGGGGGAGAGCAATCAGCCCCAGCATTTT. Protein sequence: CASSIWGESNQPQHF.

The chain is built from TRBV14 and TRBJ2-1, with TRBD2 matching 15 bases. V trimming: 3 bases; J trimming: 9 bases; junction bases outside the gene matches: 3. Germline CDR1 SGHDN, CDR2 FVKESK. The CDR3 is 15 residues long. The CDR3 is CASSHGLAGGSEQFF. The CDR3 region has the DNA TGTGCCAGCAGCCACGGACTAGCGGGAGGGAGTGAGCAGTTCTTC.

V gene TRBV7-2 combines with J gene TRBJ2-5; the D gene is possibly TRBD2 (6 bases). From germline, CDR1 is SGHTA and CDR2 FQGNSA. V shed 10 bases and J shed 4 bases, with 16 bases lying between them. The CDR3 sequence is 13 residues long. The CDR3 reads CATTTRSRETQYF. In DNA form, the CDR3 reads TGTGCCACCACGACTAGAAGTAGAGAGACCCAGTACTTC.

This clone showed up just once. The rearrangement links TRBV29-1 to TRBJ1-3; D gene ambiguous. Between the trimmed V and J ends, which lost 7 bases and 2 bases, there was a span of 12 bases. Germline assignment: CDR1 SQVTM and CDR2 ANQGSEA. This CDR3 contains 13 residues. The CDR3 bases are TGCAGCGGGTCGGCAGAGGCTGGAAACACCATATATTTT. As protein: CSGSAEAGNTIYF.

The chain employs TRBV11-2 and TRBJ2-7; D uncertain. The CDR3 runs to 15 residues. V shed 1 base and J shed 2 bases, with 12 bases lying between them. In germline, CDR1 is SGHAT, CDR2 FQNNGV. The CDR3, as DNA: TGTGCCAGCAGCTTAGTGGCAGGTAGGACCTACGAGCAGTACTTC. It is translated as CASSLVAGRTYEQYF.

In its sample, this clone was seen once. The same CDR3 arises from other DNA sequences in this sample as well. The V gene is TRBV9, the J gene TRBJ2-1; the match to TRBD2 covers 7 bases. This CDR3 has 14 amino acids. J lost 7 bases, V lost 0 bases, and 4 bases had no gene match. Germline CDR1 SGDLS, CDR2 YYNGEE. The CDR3 is CASSVGGGTNEQFF. Written as DNA, the CDR3 is TGTGCCAGCAGCGTAGGCGGGGGAACGAATGAGCAGTTCTTC.

This clone is a singleton in its sample. The chain has TRBV27 and TRBJ1-1; 10 bases are a match to TRBD1. J lost 6 bases, V lost 3 bases, and 1 base had no gene match. Germline CDR1 MNHEY, CDR2 SMNVEV (reference sequence). This CDR3 comprises 13 residues. The CDR3 loop is CASSFGTGAEAFF. The DNA of the CDR3 is TGTGCCAGCAGTTTCGGGACAGGGGCTGAAGCTTTCTTT.

The chain links TRBV23-1 to TRBJ1-3; D unclear. TRBV23-1 is marked as an open reading frame, function uncertain. The CDR3 runs 16 residues. Trimming took 1 base from V and 8 from J, leaving 18 bases between them. CDR3 DNA: TGCGCCAGCAGTCAATGGGCAGGCAGGTACGGTTACACCATATATTTT. Translated, it gives CASSQWAGRYGYTIYF.

This clone was detected only a few times. The chain recombines TRBV19 with TRBJ1-4; the match to TRBD1 covers 8 bases. Germline CDR1 reads LNHDA; CDR2 reads SQIVND (reference sequence). The CDR3 covers 16 residues. The J segment lost 6 bases and the V segment lost 7 bases, leaving 13 bases of the junction unmatched. The CDR3 sequence is CASNPDRGRGDEKLFF. As DNA, the CDR3 is TGTGCCAGTAATCCTGACAGGGGCCGTGGTGATGAAAAACTGTTTTTT. The full variable domain, its missing parts supplied by reference TRBV19 and TRBJ1-4, is DGGITQSPKYLFRKEGQNVTLSCEQNLNHDAMYWYRQDPGQGLRLIYYSQIVNDFQKGDIAEGYSVSREKKESFPLTVTSAQKNPTAFYLCASNPDRGRGDEKLFFGSGTQLSVL.

This sequence joins TRBV5-6 and TRBJ1-2; D is uncertain. CDR1 SGHDT and CDR2 YYEEEE come from the germline V gene. This CDR3 region has 12 residues. V lost 7 bases and J 3 bases, leaving 10 bases between the germline ends. CDR3 DNA: TGTGCCAGCGGGAGAGTGTACTATGGCTACACCTTC. Amino acids: CASGRVYYGYTF. The whole variable domain, remainder taken from reference TRBV5-6 and TRBJ1-2, is DAGVTQSPTHLIKTRGQQVTLRCSPKSGHDTVSWYQQALGQGPQFIFQYYEEEERQRGNFPDRFSGHQFPNYSSELNVNALLLGDSALYLCASGRVYYGYTFGSGTRLTVV.

A note on this clone: One junction end disagrees with the germline gene, perhaps due to a read error. The V and J genes are TRBV30 and TRBJ1-5; D may be TRBD1 (5 bases). Germline V gene lookup returns CDR1 GTSNPN and CDR2 SVGIG (reference sequence). There are 14 residues in the CDR3. CDR3 loop: CAWRSGLGSQPQNF. CDR3 nucleotide sequence: TGTGCCTGGAGGTCAGGGCTTGGAAGTCAGCCCCAGAATTTT. Based on the CDR3 plus reference TRBV30 and TRBJ1-5, the full variable domain is SQTIHQWPATLVQPVGSPLSLECTVEGTSNPNLYWYRQAAGRGLQLLFYSVGIGQISSEVPQNLSASRPQDRQFILSSKKLLLSDSGFYLCAWRSGLGSQPQNFGDGTRLSIL.

The gene calls are TRBV5-1 and TRBJ2-1, with 9 bases matching TRBD1. The CDR3 spans 16 residues. Per the germline V gene, CDR1 is SGHRS and CDR2 is YFSETQ. V shed 0 bases and J 8 bases; nucleotides not matched to a gene: 9. The CDR3 here is CASSLAISDRGDEQFF. CDR3 DNA sequence: TGCGCCAGCAGCTTGGCGATCTCGGACAGGGGCGATGAGCAGTTCTTC. The whole variable domain, filled in from reference TRBV5-1 and TRBJ2-1, reads KAGVTQTPRYLIKTRGQQVTLSCSPISGHRSVSWYQQTPGQGLQFLFEYFSETQRNKGNFPGRFSGRQFSNSRSEMNVSTLELGDSALYLCASSLAISDRGDEQFFGPGTRLTVL.

The chain uses TRBV5-1 and TRBJ2-7; 8 bases are a match to TRBD2. Germline CDR1 SGHRS, CDR2 YFSETQ. Trimming took 0 bases from V and 3 from J; bases not matched to a gene: 8. CDR3 length equals 16 residues. CDR3 bases: TGCGCCAGCAGCTTGGTTTCCCGCGGGAGGTACTACGAGCAGTACTTC. Its protein product is CASSLVSRGRYYEQYF. The entire variable domain, with the rest obtained from reference TRBV5-1 and TRBJ2-7, is as follows: KAGVTQTPRYLIKTRGQQVTLSCSPISGHRSVSWYQQTPGQGLQFLFEYFSETQRNKGNFPGRFSGRQFSNSRSEMNVSTLELGDSALYLCASSLVSRGRYYEQYFGPGTRLTVT.